This TCR beta chain came from a study of tumor and adjacent non-tumor tissue in lung cancer. The template was RNA from unsorted bulk tissue. Three rounds of nested PCR, following a modified ARM-PCR protocol, produced the TCRbeta library. TCRdb passed the multiplex PCR reads through MiXCR, listing each CDR3 protein once. This repertoire shows some 80,000 distinct CDR3 sequences, 72% found once; its top ten account for 8.5% to 10%. This clonotype was recorded many times. CDR1 and CDR2 (germline): MNHEY, SVGAGI. The length of the CDR3 is 16 residues. Trimming at V came to 6 bases and at J to 4 bases, leaving 11 bases not matched to a gene.

The receptor comes from a woman aged 40 to 50 with non-small cell lung cancer. The chain carries TRBV6-5 and TRBJ2-7; the match to TRBD2 covers 11 bases. The sample comprised lung tumor tissue. CDR3 loop: CASSHQLAGVGYEQYF. The CDR3 DNA follows: TGTGCCAGCAGCCACCAACTAGCGGGGGTAGGTTACGAGCAGTACTTC.